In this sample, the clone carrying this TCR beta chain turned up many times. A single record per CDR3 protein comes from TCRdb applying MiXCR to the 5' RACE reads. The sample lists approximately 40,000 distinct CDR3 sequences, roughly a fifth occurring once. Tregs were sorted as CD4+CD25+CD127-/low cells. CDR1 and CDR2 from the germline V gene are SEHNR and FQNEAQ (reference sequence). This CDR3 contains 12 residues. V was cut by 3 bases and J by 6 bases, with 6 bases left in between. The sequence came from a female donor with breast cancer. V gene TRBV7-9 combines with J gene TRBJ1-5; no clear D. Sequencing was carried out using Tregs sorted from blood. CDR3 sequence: CASSFTAQPQHF. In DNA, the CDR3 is TGTGCCAGCAGCTTTACGGCTCAGCCCCAGCATTTT.